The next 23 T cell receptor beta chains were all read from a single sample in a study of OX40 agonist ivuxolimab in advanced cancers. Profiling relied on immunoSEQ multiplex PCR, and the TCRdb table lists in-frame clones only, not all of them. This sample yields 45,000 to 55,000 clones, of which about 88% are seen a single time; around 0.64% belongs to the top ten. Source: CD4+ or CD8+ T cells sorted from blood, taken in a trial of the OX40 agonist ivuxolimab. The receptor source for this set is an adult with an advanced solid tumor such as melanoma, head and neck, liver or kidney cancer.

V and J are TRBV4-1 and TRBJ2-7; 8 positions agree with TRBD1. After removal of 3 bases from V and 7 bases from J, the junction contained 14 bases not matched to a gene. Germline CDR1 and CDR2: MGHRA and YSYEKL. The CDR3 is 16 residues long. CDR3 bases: TGCGCCAGCAGCCACAAAGCGGGCCAGGGGGCGGTAGAGCAGTACTTC. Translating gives CASSHKAGQGAVEQYF.

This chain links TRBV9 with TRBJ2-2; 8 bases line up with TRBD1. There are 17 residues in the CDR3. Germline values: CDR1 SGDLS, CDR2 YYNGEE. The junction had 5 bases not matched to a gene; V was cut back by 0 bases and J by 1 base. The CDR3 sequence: CASSVATGGGNTGELFF. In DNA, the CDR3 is TGTGCCAGCAGCGTAGCTACAGGGGGAGGGAACACCGGGGAGCTGTTTTTT.

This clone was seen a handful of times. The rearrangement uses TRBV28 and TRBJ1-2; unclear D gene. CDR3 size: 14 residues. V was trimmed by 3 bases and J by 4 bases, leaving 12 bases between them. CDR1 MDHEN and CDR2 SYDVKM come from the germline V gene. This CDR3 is CASSFLLGVYGYTF. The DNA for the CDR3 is TGTGCCAGCAGTTTTCTGCTCGGGGTCTATGGCTACACCTTC.

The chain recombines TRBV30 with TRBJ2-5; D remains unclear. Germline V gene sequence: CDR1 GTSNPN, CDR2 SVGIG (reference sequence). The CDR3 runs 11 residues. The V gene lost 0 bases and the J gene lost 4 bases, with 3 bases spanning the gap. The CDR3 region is CAWSVRETQYF. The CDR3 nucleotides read TGTGCCTGGAGTGTAAGAGAGACCCAGTACTTC.

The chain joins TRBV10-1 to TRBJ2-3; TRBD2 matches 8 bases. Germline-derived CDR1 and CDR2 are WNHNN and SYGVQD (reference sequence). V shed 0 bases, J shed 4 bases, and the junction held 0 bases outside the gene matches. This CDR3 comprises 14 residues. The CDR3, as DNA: TGCGCCAGCAGTGAGTCGGGACTAGCAGATACGCAGTATTTT. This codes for CASSESGLADTQYF.

CDR3 region: CASNLAGGFNEQFF. In DNA, the CDR3 is TGTGCCAGCAACCTAGCGGGGGGATTTAATGAGCAGTTCTTC. V is TRBV6-1 and J is TRBJ2-1; the match to TRBD2 covers 11 bases. In germline, CDR1 is MNHNS, CDR2 SASEGT. The CDR3 has 14 amino acids. V was clipped by 7 bases and J by 7 bases; unmatched bases: 6.

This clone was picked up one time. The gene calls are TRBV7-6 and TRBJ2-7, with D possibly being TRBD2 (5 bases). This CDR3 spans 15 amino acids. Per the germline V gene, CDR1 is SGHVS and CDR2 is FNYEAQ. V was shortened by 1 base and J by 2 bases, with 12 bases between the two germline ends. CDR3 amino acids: CASSLGGVGTYEQYF. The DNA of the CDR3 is TGTGCCAGCAGCTTAGGGGGAGTTGGGACCTACGAGCAGTACTTC.

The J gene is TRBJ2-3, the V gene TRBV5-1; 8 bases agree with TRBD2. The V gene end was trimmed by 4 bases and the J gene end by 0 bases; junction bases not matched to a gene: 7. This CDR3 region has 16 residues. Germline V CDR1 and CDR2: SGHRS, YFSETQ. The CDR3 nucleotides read TGCGCCAGCAGCAAGAGCGGGAGTATAAGCACAGATACGCAGTATTTT. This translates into CASSKSGSISTDTQYF. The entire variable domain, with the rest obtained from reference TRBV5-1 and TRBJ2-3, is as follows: KAGVTQTPRYLIKTRGQQVTLSCSPISGHRSVSWYQQTPGQGLQFLFEYFSETQRNKGNFPGRFSGRQFSNSRSEMNVSTLELGDSALYLCASSKSGSISTDTQYFGPGTRLTVL.

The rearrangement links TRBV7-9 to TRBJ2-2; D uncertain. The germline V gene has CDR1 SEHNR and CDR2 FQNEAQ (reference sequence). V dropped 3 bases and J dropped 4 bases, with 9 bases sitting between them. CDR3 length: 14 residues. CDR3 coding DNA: TGTGCCAGCAGCTTTACAGAAGCCACCGGGGAGCTGTTTTTT. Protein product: CASSFTEATGELFF.

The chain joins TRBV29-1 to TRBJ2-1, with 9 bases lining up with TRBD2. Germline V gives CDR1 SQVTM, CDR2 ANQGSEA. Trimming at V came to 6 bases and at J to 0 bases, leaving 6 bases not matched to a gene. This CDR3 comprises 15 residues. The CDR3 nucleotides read TGCAGCGTAGCGACTAGCGGCCGCTCCTACAATGAGCAGTTCTTC. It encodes CSVATSGRSYNEQFF.

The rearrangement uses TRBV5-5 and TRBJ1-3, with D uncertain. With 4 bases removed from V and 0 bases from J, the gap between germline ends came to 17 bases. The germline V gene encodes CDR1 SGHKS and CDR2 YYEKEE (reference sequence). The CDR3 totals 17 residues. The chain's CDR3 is CASSQSQSGYSGNTIYF. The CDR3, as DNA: TGTGCCAGCAGCCAGAGTCAATCTGGATACTCTGGAAACACCATATATTTT. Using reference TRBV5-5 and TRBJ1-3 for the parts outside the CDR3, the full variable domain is DAGVTQSPTHLIKTRGQQVTLRCSPISGHKSVSWYQQVLGQGPQFIFQYYEKEERGRGNFPDRFSARQFPNYSSELNVNALLLGDSALYLCASSQSQSGYSGNTIYFGEGSWLTVV.

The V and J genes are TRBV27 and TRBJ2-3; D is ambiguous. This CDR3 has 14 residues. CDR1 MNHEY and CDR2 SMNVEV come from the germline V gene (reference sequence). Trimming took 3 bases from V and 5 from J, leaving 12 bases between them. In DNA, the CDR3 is TGTGCCAGCAGTTTCTCCTGGGTGGGAGATACGCAGTATTTT. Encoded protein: CASSFSWVGDTQYF.

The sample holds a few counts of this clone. The CDR3 DNA sequence: TGTGCCAGCAGTTTAATCGGGGATGGCTACACCTTC. Translated, it gives CASSLIGDGYTF. This sequence joins TRBV28 and TRBJ1-2, with D uncertain. This CDR3 is 12 amino acids long. Germline V lookup: CDR1 MDHEN, CDR2 SYDVKM. Trimming shortened V by 2 bases and J by 6 bases, and 7 bases separated the two germline ends.

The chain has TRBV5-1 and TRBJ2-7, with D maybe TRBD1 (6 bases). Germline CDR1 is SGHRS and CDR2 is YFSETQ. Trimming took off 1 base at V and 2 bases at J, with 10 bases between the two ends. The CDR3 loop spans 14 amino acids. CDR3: CASSLHRDAYEQYF. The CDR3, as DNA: TGCGCCAGCAGCTTGCACAGGGATGCCTACGAGCAGTACTTC.

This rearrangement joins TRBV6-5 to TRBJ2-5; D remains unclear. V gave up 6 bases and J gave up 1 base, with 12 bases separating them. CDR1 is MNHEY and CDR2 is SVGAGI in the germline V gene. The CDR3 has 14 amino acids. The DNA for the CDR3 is TGTGCCAGCAGACCCACCTGGGCCCAAGAGACCCAGTACTTC. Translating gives CASRPTWAQETQYF.

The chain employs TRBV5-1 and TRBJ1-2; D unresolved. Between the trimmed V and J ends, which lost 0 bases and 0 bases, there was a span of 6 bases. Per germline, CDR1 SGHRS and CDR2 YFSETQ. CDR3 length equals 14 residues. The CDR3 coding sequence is TGCGCCAGCAGCTTGGACAGACCTAACTATGGCTACACCTTC. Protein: CASSLDRPNYGYTF.

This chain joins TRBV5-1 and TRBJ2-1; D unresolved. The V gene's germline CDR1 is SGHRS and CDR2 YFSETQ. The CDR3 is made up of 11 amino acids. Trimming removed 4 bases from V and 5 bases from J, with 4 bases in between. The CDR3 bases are TGCGCCAGCAGCCAAGACAATGAGCAGTTCTTC. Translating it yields CASSQDNEQFF. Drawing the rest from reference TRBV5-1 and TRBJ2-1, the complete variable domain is KAGVTQTPRYLIKTRGQQVTLSCSPISGHRSVSWYQQTPGQGLQFLFEYFSETQRNKGNFPGRFSGRQFSNSRSEMNVSTLELGDSALYLCASSQDNEQFFGPGTRLTVL.

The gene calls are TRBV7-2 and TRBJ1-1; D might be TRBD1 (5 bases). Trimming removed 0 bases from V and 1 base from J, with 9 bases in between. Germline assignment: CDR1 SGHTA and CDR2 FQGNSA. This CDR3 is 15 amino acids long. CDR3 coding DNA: TGTGCCAGCAGCTTAGCGGCGGGGCCGAACACTGAAGCTTTCTTT. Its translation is CASSLAAGPNTEAFF.

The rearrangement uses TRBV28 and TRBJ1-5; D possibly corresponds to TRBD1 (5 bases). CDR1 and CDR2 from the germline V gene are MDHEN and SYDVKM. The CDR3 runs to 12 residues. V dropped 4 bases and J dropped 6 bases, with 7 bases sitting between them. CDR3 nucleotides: TGTGCCAGCAGTTCCAGGGTTCAGCCCCAGCATTTT. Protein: CASSSRVQPQHF.

CDR3 bases: TGTGCTAGTGCCCGAGACAACTATGGCTACACCTTC. This encodes CASARDNYGYTF. This chain uses TRBV12-5 with TRBJ1-2; D remains unclear. V was clipped by 7 bases and J by 2 bases, with 8 bases between them. The CDR3 extends over 12 amino acids. Germline-derived CDR1 and CDR2 are LGHNT and FRNRAP.

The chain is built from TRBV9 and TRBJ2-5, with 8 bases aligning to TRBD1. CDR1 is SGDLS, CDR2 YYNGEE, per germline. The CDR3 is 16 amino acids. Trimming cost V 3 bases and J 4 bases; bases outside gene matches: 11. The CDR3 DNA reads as TGTGCCAGCAGCGCCCGACAGGGGCTGGGGGTAGAGACCCAGTACTTC. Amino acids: CASSARQGLGVETQYF.

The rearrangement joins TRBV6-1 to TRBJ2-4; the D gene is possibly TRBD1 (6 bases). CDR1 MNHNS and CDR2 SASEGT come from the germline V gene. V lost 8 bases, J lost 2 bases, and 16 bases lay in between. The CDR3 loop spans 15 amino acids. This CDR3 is CASHPLGTTKNIQYF. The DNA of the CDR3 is TGTGCCAGCCATCCCCTGGGGACAACCAAAAACATTCAGTACTTC.

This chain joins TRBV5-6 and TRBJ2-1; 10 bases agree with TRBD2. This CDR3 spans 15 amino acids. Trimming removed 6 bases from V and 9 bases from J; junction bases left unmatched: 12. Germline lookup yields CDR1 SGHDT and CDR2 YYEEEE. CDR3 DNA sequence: TGTGCCAGCACAGGGGGGAGCGGGAGGGCCGGTGAGCAGTTCTTC. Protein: CASTGGSGRAGEQFF. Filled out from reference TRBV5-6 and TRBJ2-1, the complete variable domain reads DAGVTQSPTHLIKTRGQQVTLRCSPKSGHDTVSWYQQALGQGPQFIFQYYEEEERQRGNFPDRFSGHQFPNYSSELNVNALLLGDSALYLCASTGGSGRAGEQFFGPGTRLTVL.